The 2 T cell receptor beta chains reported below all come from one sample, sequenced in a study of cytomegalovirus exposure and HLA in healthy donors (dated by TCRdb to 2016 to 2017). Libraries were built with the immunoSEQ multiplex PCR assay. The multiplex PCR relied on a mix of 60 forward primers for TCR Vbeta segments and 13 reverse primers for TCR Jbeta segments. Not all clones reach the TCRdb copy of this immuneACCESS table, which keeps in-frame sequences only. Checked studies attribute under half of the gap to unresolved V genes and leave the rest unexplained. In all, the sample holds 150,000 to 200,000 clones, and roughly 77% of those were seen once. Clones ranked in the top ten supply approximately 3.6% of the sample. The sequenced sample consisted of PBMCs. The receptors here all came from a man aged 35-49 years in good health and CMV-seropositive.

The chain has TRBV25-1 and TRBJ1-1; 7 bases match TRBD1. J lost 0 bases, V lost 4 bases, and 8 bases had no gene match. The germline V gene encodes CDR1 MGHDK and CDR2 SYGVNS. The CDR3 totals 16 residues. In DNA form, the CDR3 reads TGTGCCAGCAGTGGCGTGAACAGGGGAATGAACACTGAAGCTTTCTTT. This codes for CASSGVNRGMNTEAFF.

DNA for the CDR3: TGTGCCAGTAGTATATCCCCCGGAAAGGGGCCTGAAGCTTTCTTT. It is translated as CASSISPGKGPEAFF. V and J are TRBV19 and TRBJ1-1; weak D call: TRBD1 (5 bases). Germline V gene sequence: CDR1 LNHDA, CDR2 SQIVND (reference sequence). Between the trimmed V and J ends, which lost 2 bases and 6 bases, there was a span of 16 bases. The CDR3 sequence is 15 residues long. Full variable domain (missing parts from reference TRBV19 and TRBJ1-1): DGGITQSPKYLFRKEGQNVTLSCEQNLNHDAMYWYRQDPGQGLRLIYYSQIVNDFQKGDIAEGYSVSREKKESFPLTVTSAQKNPTAFYLCASSISPGKGPEAFFGQGTRLTVV.